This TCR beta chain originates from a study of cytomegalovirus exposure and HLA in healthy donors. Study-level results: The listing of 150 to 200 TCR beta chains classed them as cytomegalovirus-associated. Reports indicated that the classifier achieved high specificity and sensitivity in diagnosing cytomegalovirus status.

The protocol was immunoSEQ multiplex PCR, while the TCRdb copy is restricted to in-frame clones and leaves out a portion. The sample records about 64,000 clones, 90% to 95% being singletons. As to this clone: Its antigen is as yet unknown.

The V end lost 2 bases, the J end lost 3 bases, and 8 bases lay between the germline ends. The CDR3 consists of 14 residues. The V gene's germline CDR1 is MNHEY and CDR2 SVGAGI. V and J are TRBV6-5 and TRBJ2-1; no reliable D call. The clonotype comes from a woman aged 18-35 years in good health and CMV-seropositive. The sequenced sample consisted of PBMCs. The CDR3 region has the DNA TGTGCCAGCAGTTACCGACACCTCTACAATGAGCAGTTCTTC. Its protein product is CASSYRHLYNEQFF.